Listed below are T cell receptor beta chains from one sample, sequenced in a study of blood T cell repertoires in COVID-19. Repertoires were generated with immunoSEQ multiplex PCR, while TCRdb's copy carries only in-frame clones and drops some. Of about 100,000 clones in the sample, 85% to 95% were seen once. The source material was peripheral blood. The receptors stem from a man in his forties or fifties with active COVID-19. The CDR3 runs from the conserved cysteine through the conserved F or W. The D gene is left open where the match is weak.

J gene: TRBJ2-1
CDR3 length: 15
V gene: TRBV11-2
D gene: .
CDR3 DNA: TGTGCCAGCAGCTTAGCTTTTCCGGGAGTCAATGAGCAGTTCTTC
CDR3 protein: CASSLAFPGVNEQFF

J gene: TRBJ2-1
CDR3 length: 15
V gene: TRBV2
D gene: TRBD2
CDR3 DNA: TGTGCCAGCAGTGAAGGTAGCGGGAGGCACAATGAGCAGTTCTTC
CDR3 protein: CASSEGSGRHNEQFF

J gene: TRBJ2-3
CDR3 length: 14
V gene: TRBV9
D gene: TRBD2
CDR3 DNA: TGTGCCAGCAGCGACTGGCGGGAGAGAGATACGCAGTATTTT
CDR3 protein: CASSDWRERDTQYF

J gene: TRBJ2-5
CDR3 length: 13
V gene: TRBV3-1/TRBV3-2
D gene: .
CDR3 DNA: TGTGCCAGCAGCCCAGGGCGGATTGAGACCCAGTACTTC
CDR3 protein: CASSPGRIETQYF

J gene: TRBJ2-1
CDR3 length: 14
V gene: TRBV5-1
D gene: TRBD1
CDR3 DNA: TGCGCCAGCAGCCGAGAGGGGGCTTACAATGAGCAGTTCTTC
CDR3 protein: CASSREGAYNEQFF

J gene: TRBJ1-1
CDR3 length: 13
V gene: TRBV25-1
D gene: .
CDR3 DNA: TGTGCCAGCAGTTTTACAGGCGAAACTGAAGCTTTCTTT
CDR3 protein: CASSFTGETEAFF

J gene: TRBJ2-3
CDR3 length: 12
V gene: TRBV19
D gene: .
CDR3 DNA: TGTGCCAGTAGGACTAGACGAGATACGCAGTATTTT
CDR3 protein: CASRTRRDTQYF

J gene: TRBJ2-1
CDR3 length: 15
V gene: TRBV2
D gene: TRBD2
CDR3 DNA: TGTGCCAGCAGTGAAACTAGCGGCAGGTCGGGTGAGCAGTTCTTC
CDR3 protein: CASSETSGRSGEQFF

J gene: TRBJ1-5
CDR3 length: 14
V gene: TRBV19
D gene: .
CDR3 DNA: TGTGCCAGTAGTATAGATCGGGAATCTCAGCCCCAGCATTTT
CDR3 protein: CASSIDRESQPQHF

J gene: TRBJ2-7
CDR3 length: 12
V gene: TRBV5-1
D gene: .
CDR3 DNA: TGCGCCAGCAGCTTGGCGGGGGACGAGCAGTACTTC
CDR3 protein: CASSLAGDEQYF

J gene: TRBJ2-1
CDR3 length: 18
V gene: TRBV7-9
D gene: TRBD2
CDR3 DNA: TGTGCCAGCAGCGAGGGACTAGCGGGGGAGAGCTCCTACAATGAGCAGTTCTTC
CDR3 protein: CASSEGLAGESSYNEQFF

J gene: TRBJ2-7
CDR3 length: 14
V gene: TRBV10-3
D gene: TRBD1
CDR3 DNA: TGTGCCATCAGGGAGACAGGGACGATCTACGAGCAGTACTTC
CDR3 protein: CAIRETGTIYEQYF

J gene: TRBJ1-1
CDR3 length: 14
V gene: TRBV27
D gene: TRBD1
CDR3 DNA: TGTGCCAGCAGTCCAGGACAGGTGACAACTGAAGCTTTCTTT
CDR3 protein: CASSPGQVTTEAFF

J gene: TRBJ2-1
CDR3 length: 12
V gene: TRBV28
D gene: .
CDR3 DNA: TGTGCCAGCAGCCCTCCCCGCAATGAGCAGTTCTTC
CDR3 protein: CASSPPRNEQFF

J gene: TRBJ1-6
CDR3 length: 13
V gene: TRBV28
D gene: .
CDR3 DNA: TGTGCCAGCAGTTTAGGGGGGAATTCACCCCTCCACTTT
CDR3 protein: CASSLGGNSPLHF